The 11 T cell receptor beta chains listed next were all sequenced from one sample in a study of OX40 agonist ivuxolimab in advanced cancers. Data came from immunoSEQ multiplex PCR; TCRdb stores just in-frame clones and leaves some out. The repertoire has roughly 63,000 clones, roughly nine tenths of them found once; the top ten carry approximately 13%. The starting material was CD4+ or CD8+ T cells sorted from blood, obtained in a trial of the OX40 agonist ivuxolimab. These TCRs come from an adult with an advanced solid tumor such as melanoma, head and neck, liver or kidney cancer.

The V gene is TRBV27, the J gene TRBJ1-2, with TRBD1 identical over 9 bases. The CDR3 runs 18 residues. Looked up from germline, CDR1 is MNHEY and CDR2 is SMNVEV (reference sequence). V dropped 5 bases and J dropped 4; count of bases not matched to a gene: 17. This CDR3 reads CASSPMGTGPEKIYGYTF. The DNA for the CDR3 is TGTGCCAGCAGTCCCATGGGGACAGGGCCCGAAAAAATCTATGGCTACACCTTC.

The V and J genes are TRBV7-9 and TRBJ1-1; D is unclear. Looked up from germline, CDR1 is SEHNR and CDR2 is FQNEAQ (reference sequence). The CDR3 has 14 residues. Deletions cut 5 bases from V and 5 bases from J, with 15 bases between. The DNA of the CDR3 is TGTGCCAGCAGCCCTAATGCGGCCGAGACTGAAGCTTTCTTT. Translation: CASSPNAAETEAFF. The whole variable domain, filled in from reference TRBV7-9 and TRBJ1-1, reads DTGVSQNPRHKITKRGQNVTFRCDPISEHNRLYWYRQTLGQGPEFLTYFQNEAQLEKSRLLSDRFSAERPKGSFSTLEIQRTEQGDSAMYLCASSPNAAETEAFFGQGTRLTVV.

The V and J genes are TRBV14 and TRBJ1-2; D not resolved. Between the trimmed V and J ends, which lost 2 bases and 8 bases, there was a span of 12 bases. From germline, CDR1 is SGHDN and CDR2 FVKESK. This CDR3 comprises 13 residues. CDR3 DNA sequence: TGTGCCAGCAGCCAAACTAAGGGCTGGGGCTACACCTTC. Translated, it gives CASSQTKGWGYTF. The complete variable domain, with remaining parts taken from reference TRBV14 and TRBJ1-2, reads EAGVTQFPSHSVIEKGQTVTLRCDPISGHDNLYWYRRVMGKEIKFLLHFVKESKQDESGMPNNRFLAERTGGTYSTLKVQPAELEDSGVYFCASSQTKGWGYTFGSGTRLTVV.

The genes are TRBV11-2 and TRBJ2-7, with 8 bases identical to TRBD2. Losses at the gene ends were 6 bases for V and 4 bases for J; bases not matched to a gene: 5. This CDR3 is built from 13 residues. CDR1 and CDR2 from the germline V gene are SGHAT and FQNNGV. The CDR3, as DNA: TGTGCCAGCAGTCCCGGACTAGCTTACGAGCAGTACTTC. It yields the protein CASSPGLAYEQYF.

The gene calls are TRBV6-6 and TRBJ1-4; weak D call: TRBD1 (6 bases). V dropped 2 bases and J dropped 2 bases, with 6 bases sitting between them. Looked up from germline, CDR1 is MNHNY and CDR2 is SVGAGI (reference sequence). The CDR3 totals 14 residues. This CDR3 reads CASSYDRTNEKLFF. For the CDR3, the DNA is TGTGCCAGCAGTTACGACAGGACTAATGAAAAACTGTTTTTT.

The chain employs TRBV2 and TRBJ1-2; D is possibly TRBD1 (5 bases). Germline loops: CDR1 SNHLY, CDR2 FYNNEI. Trimming removed 7 bases at V and 3 bases at J, with 18 bases between. CDR3 size: 15 residues. For the CDR3, the DNA is TGTGCCAGCACCCCTGATGGGGCTGTAGACTATGGCTACACCTTC. Encoded protein: CASTPDGAVDYGYTF.

This rearrangement joins TRBV7-8 to TRBJ2-2; D is ambiguous. CDR3 length: 15 residues. Germline values: CDR1 SGHVS, CDR2 FQNEAQ. V was pared by 1 base and J by 0 bases, with 6 bases between. The CDR3 loop is CASSLVHPNTGELFF. CDR3 coding DNA: TGTGCCAGCAGCTTAGTCCACCCGAACACCGGGGAGCTGTTTTTT.

This clone has just one count. The CDR3 loop is CASSQPGRGGAGELFF. The CDR3 nucleotides are TGTGCCAGCAGCCAACCAGGTCGGGGAGGCGCCGGGGAGCTGTTTTTT. The V and J genes are TRBV14 and TRBJ2-2, with a weak D call TRBD2 (6 bases). Looked up from germline, CDR1 is SGHDN and CDR2 is FVKESK. V lost 2 bases and J 6 bases, leaving 16 bases between the germline ends. CDR3 length equals 16 residues.

The chain is built from TRBV6-5 and TRBJ1-4; D is unclear. The CDR3 is 13 amino acids. Trimming shortened V by 7 bases and J by 3 bases, and 9 bases separated the two germline ends. Germline V gene sequence: CDR1 MNHEY, CDR2 SVGAGI. CDR3 nucleotides: TGTGCCAGCACCTGGACCGCTAATGAAAAACTGTTTTTT. It specifies CASTWTANEKLFF.

The chain has TRBV7-8 and TRBJ2-2, with 16 bases aligning to TRBD2. CDR1 is SGHVS, CDR2 FQNEAQ, per germline. Trimming took 4 bases from V and 5 from J; bases not matched to a gene: 16. This CDR3 region has 21 residues. The CDR3 DNA reads as TGTGCCAGCAGCTACGACCCTCGACCGGGACTAGCGGGAGGGCGTACCGGGGAGCTGTTTTTT. It codes for CASSYDPRPGLAGGRTGELFF.

This chain connects TRBV9 to TRBJ1-2, with a tentative D call TRBD1 (6 bases). The germline gives CDR1 SGDLS, CDR2 YYNGEE. The CDR3 is made up of 12 amino acids. V was shortened by 3 bases and J by 8 bases, with 11 bases between the two germline ends. DNA for the CDR3: TGTGCCAGCAGCGATGGGGGGCGAGGCTACACCTTC. It yields the protein CASSDGGRGYTF.